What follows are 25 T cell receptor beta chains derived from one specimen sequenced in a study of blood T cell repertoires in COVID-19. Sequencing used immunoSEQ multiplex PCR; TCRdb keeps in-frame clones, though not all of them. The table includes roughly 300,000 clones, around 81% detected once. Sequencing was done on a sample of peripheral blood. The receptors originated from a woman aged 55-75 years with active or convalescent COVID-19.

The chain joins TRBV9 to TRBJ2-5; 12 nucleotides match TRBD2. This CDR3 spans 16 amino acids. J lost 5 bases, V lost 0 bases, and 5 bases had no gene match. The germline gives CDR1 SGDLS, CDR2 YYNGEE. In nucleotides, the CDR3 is TGTGCCAGCAGCGTAGACCTAGCGGGGGGGCGGGAGACCCAGTACTTC. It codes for CASSVDLAGGRETQYF.

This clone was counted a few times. The CDR3 DNA reads TGTGCCACCCAACCCGGTCAGCCGGGACTTAGTTTCGATCAGCCCCAGCATTTT. It translates to CATQPGQPGLSFDQPQHF. The chain is built from TRBV2 and TRBJ1-5; the D gene is possibly TRBD1 (5 bases). Looked up from germline, CDR1 is SNHLY and CDR2 is FYNNEI. This CDR3 spans 18 amino acids. V lost 10 bases, J lost 5 bases, and 30 bases lay in between.

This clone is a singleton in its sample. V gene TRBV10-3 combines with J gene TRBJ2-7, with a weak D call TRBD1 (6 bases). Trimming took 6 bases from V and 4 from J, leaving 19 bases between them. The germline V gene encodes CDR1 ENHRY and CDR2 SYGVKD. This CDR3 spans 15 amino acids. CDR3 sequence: CAISDTGVQGYEQYF. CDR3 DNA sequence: TGTGCCATCAGCGACACCGGGGTTCAGGGGTACGAGCAGTACTTC.

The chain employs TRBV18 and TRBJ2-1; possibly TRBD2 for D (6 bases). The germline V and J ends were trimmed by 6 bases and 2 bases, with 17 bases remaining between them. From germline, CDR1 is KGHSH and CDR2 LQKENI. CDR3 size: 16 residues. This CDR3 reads CASSKGRGAPYNEQFF. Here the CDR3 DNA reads TGTGCCAGCTCCAAGGGGCGGGGTGCCCCCTACAATGAGCAGTTCTTC.

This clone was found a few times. The CDR3, as DNA: TGTGCCAGCAGCCCCGACAAGAATGGAGGGACCCAGTACTTC. It codes for CASSPDKNGGTQYF. The rearrangement uses TRBV5-5 and TRBJ2-5; TRBD2 might be the D (5 bases). Trimming removed 4 bases at V and 7 bases at J, with 17 bases between. Germline loops: CDR1 SGHKS, CDR2 YYEKEE (reference sequence). The CDR3 runs to 14 residues.

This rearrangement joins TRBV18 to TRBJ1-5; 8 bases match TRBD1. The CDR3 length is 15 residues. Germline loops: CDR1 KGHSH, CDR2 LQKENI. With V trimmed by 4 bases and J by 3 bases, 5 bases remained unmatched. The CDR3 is CASSLATGDNQPQHF. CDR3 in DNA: TGTGCCAGCTCACTTGCGACAGGGGACAATCAGCCCCAGCATTTT.

In nucleotides, the CDR3 is TGTGCCAGCAGCCAGGCCGTCCCGGGACTAGCGGGGGTTCCCTCCTACGAGCAGTACTTC. It translates to CASSQAVPGLAGVPSYEQYF. The chain uses TRBV6-6 and TRBJ2-7; 14 nucleotides align to TRBD2. CDR1 is MNHNY, CDR2 SVGAGI, per germline (reference sequence). This CDR3 is built from 20 residues. V lost 6 bases and J lost 0; bases outside the gene matches: 16.

This chain's CDR3 is CASKAVGGGRLNTGELFF. The CDR3 DNA follows: TGTGCCAGCAAGGCTGTCGGGGGGGGGCGACTAAACACCGGGGAGCTGTTTTTT. The rearrangement uses TRBV27 and TRBJ2-2, with 8 bases lining up with TRBD2. Germline lookup yields CDR1 MNHEY and CDR2 SMNVEV (reference sequence). CDR3 length: 18 residues. V was pared by 7 bases and J by 2 bases, with 15 bases of the junction left unmatched.

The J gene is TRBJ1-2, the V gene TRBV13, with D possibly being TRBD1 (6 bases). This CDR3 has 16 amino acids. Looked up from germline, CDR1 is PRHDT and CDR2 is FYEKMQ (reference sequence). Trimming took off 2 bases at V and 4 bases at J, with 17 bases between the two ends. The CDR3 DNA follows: TGTGCCAGCAGCTTAAACGTCCCAGGGACACCCTATGGCTACACCTTC. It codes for CASSLNVPGTPYGYTF. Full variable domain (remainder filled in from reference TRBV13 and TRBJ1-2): AAGVIQSPRHLIKEKRETATLKCYPIPRHDTVYWYQQGPGQDPQFLISFYEKMQSDKGSIPDRFSAQQFSDYHSELNMSSLELGDSALYFCASSLNVPGTPYGYTFGSGTRLTVV.

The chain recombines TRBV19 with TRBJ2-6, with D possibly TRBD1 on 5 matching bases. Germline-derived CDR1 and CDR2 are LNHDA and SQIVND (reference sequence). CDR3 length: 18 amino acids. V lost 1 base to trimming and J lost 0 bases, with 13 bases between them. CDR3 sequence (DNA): TGTGCCAGTAGTATAGGTAGACAGACGGGCTCTGGGGCCAACGTCCTGACTTTC. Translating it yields CASSIGRQTGSGANVLTF.

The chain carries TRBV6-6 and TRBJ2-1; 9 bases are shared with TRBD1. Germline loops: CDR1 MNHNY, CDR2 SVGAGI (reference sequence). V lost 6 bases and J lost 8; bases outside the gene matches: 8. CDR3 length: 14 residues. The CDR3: CASRLGTGSDEQFF. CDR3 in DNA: TGTGCCAGCAGGCTCGGGACAGGGAGCGATGAGCAGTTCTTC.

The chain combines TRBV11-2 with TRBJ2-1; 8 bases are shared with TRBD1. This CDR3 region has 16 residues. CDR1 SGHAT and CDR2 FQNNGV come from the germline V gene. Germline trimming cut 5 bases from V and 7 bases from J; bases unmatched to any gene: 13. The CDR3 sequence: CASSLVRTGSVNEQFF. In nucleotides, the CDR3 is TGTGCCAGCAGCCTCGTCAGGACAGGGTCTGTAAATGAGCAGTTCTTC.

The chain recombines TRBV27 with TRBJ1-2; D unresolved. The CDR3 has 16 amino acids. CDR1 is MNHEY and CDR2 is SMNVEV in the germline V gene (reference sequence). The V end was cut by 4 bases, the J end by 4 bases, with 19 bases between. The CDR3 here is CASSSLSAGFGYGYTF. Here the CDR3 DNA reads TGTGCCAGCAGTTCTCTTTCGGCGGGATTTGGCTATGGCTACACCTTC.

CDR3 sequence (DNA): TGTGCCAGCAGCTTGGGTTTGACAGGGAAAGGAGATGGCTACACCTTC. It encodes CASSLGLTGKGDGYTF. The rearrangement joins TRBV5-5 to TRBJ1-2, with 7 bases matching TRBD1. Germline V gene lookup returns CDR1 SGHKS and CDR2 YYEKEE (reference sequence). V lost 0 bases, J lost 6 bases, and 11 bases stayed unmatched. The length of the CDR3 is 16 residues. The variable domain in full, with the rest retrieved from reference TRBV5-5 and TRBJ1-2, is DAGVTQSPTHLIKTRGQQVTLRCSPISGHKSVSWYQQVLGQGPQFIFQYYEKEERGRGNFPDRFSARQFPNYSSELNVNALLLGDSALYLCASSLGLTGKGDGYTFGSGTRLTVV.

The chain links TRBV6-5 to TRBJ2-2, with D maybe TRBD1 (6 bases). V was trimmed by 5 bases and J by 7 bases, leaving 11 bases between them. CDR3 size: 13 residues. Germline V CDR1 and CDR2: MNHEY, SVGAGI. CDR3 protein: CASSLGAIGELFF. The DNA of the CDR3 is TGTGCCAGCAGTCTGGGGGCCATCGGGGAGCTGTTTTTT.

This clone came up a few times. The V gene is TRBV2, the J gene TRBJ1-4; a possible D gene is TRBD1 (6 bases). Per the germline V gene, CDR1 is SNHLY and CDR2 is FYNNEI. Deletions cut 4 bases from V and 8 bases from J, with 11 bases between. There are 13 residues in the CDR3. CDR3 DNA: TGTGCCAGCAGTGGCCAGGGGTACGAAAAACTGTTTTTT. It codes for CASSGQGYEKLFF.

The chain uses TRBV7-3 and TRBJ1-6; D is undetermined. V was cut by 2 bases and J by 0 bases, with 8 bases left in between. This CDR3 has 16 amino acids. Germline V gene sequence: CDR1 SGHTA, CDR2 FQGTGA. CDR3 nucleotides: TGTGCCAGCAGCTTAGGAGGTAGCTCCTATAATTCACCCCTCCACTTT. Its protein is CASSLGGSSYNSPLHF.

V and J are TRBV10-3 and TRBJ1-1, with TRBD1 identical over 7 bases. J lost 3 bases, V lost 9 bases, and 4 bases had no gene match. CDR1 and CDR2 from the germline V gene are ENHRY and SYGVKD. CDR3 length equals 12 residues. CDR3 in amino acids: CAIGDRDTEAFF. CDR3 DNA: TGTGCCATAGGCGACAGGGACACTGAAGCTTTCTTT.

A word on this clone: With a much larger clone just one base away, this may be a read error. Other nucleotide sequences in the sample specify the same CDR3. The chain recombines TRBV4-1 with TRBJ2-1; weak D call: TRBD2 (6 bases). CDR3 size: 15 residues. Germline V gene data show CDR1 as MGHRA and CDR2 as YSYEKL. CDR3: CASSQVGDFYNEQFF. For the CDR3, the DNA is TGCGCCAGCAGTCAAGTCGGGGACTTTTACAATGAGCAGTTCTTC.

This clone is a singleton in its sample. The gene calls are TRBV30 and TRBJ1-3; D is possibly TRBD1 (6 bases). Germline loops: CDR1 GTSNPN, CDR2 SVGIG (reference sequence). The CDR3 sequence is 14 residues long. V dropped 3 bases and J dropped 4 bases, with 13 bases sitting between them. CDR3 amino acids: CAWREGGKGNTIYF. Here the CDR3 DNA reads TGTGCCTGGAGGGAAGGGGGAAAAGGAAACACCATATATTTT.

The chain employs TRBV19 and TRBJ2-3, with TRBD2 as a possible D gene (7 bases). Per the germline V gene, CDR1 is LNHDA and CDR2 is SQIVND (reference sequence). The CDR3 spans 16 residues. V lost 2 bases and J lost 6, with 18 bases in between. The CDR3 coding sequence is TGTGCCAGTAGTATATCCGGGGGGCCGTTCCCCGATACGCAGTATTTT. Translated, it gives CASSISGGPFPDTQYF.

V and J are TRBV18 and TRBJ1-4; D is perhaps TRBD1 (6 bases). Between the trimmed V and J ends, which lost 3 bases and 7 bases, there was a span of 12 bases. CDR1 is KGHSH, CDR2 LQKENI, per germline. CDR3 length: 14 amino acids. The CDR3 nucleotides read TGTGCCAGCTCACCGGTCAGGGGTGGTGAAAAACTGTTTTTT. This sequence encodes CASSPVRGGEKLFF.

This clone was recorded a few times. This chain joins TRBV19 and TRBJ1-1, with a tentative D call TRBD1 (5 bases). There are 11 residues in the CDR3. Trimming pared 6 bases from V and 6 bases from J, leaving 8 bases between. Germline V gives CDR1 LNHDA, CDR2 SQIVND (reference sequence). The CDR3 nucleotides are TGTGCCAGTAGATCAGGGTCTGAAGCTTTCTTT. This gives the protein CASRSGSEAFF.

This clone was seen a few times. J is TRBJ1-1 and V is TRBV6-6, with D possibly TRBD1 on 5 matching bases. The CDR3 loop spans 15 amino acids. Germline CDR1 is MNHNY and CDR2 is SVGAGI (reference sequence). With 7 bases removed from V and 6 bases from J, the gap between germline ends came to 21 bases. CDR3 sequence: CASTPMGQGSPEAFF. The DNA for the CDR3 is TGTGCCAGCACTCCCATGGGGCAGGGAAGTCCTGAAGCTTTCTTT.

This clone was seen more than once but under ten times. CDR3 region: CASSPPDSYSGNTIYF. CDR3 nucleotide sequence: TGTGCCAGCAGCCCGCCTGACAGTTACTCTGGAAACACCATATATTTT. The V call is TRBV4-2, the J call TRBJ1-3, with D perhaps TRBD1 (5 bases). This CDR3 has 16 amino acids. Germline loops: CDR1 LGHNA, CDR2 YNFKEQ. The V end lost 4 bases, the J end lost 0 bases, and 13 bases lay between the germline ends.